This TCR beta chain was documented in a study of blood T cell repertoires in COVID-19. Data came from immunoSEQ multiplex PCR; TCRdb stores just in-frame clones and leaves some out. The sample records about 210,000 clones, about 83% being singletons. Looked up from germline, CDR1 is LGHNT and CDR2 is FRNRAP. V gave up 5 bases and J gave up 8 bases, with 22 bases separating them. This CDR3 is built from 16 residues. Sequencing was carried out using PBMCs or T cells enriched from blood (not recorded which). This chain uses TRBV12-5 with TRBJ2-1; TRBD2 is a possible D gene (5 bases). This clonotype was obtained from a middle-aged man with acute COVID-19. The CDR3 reads CASGPSPDWTGDEQFF. In nucleotides, the CDR3 is TGTGCTAGTGGTCCAAGCCCGGACTGGACCGGGGATGAGCAGTTCTTC.